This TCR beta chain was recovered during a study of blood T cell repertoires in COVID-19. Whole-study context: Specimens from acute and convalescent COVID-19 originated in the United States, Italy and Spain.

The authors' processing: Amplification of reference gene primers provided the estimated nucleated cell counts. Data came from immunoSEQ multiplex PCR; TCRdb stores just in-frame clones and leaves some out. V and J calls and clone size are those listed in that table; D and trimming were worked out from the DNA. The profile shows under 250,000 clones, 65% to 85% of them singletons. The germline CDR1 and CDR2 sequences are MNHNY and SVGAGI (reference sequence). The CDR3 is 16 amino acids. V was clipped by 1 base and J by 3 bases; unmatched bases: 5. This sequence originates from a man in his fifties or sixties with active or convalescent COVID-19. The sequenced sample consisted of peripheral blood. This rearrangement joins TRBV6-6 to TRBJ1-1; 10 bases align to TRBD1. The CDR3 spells CASSYLTGTGDTEAFF. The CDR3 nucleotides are TGTGCCAGCAGTTACTTGACCGGGACAGGGGACACTGAAGCTTTCTTT.